This is a list of T cell receptor beta chains from one sample in a study of beta chain features in type 1 diabetes. Only in-frame clones appear in the TCRdb table, and some are missing; sequencing was by immunoSEQ multiplex PCR. The sample has around 240,000 clones; about 63% are singletons. The sequencing input was naive CD4+ T cells from blood. These receptors all come from a man aged 25 to 45 in good health. Each CDR3 is given without its conserved first and last residue. Each record gives: J gene, V gene, CDR3 protein.

j_gene: TRBJ2-1; v_gene: TRBV29-1; CDR3aa: SVDKVTNEQF
j_gene: TRBJ2-3; v_gene: TRBV30; CDR3aa: AWSVFRVGDTQY
j_gene: TRBJ1-2; v_gene: TRBV9; CDR3aa: ASSQTGADYGYT
j_gene: TRBJ2-3; v_gene: TRBV29-1; CDR3aa: SARGLAGAGDTQY
j_gene: TRBJ2-3; v_gene: TRBV10-3; CDR3aa: AITMDRGADTQY
j_gene: TRBJ2-5; v_gene: TRBV14; CDR3aa: ASSPLGKGTRETQY
j_gene: TRBJ2-6; v_gene: TRBV30; CDR3aa: AWSVLGGANVLT
j_gene: TRBJ1-5; v_gene: TRBV29-1; CDR3aa: SVGGTKDSNQPQH
j_gene: TRBJ2-7; v_gene: TRBV30; CDR3aa: AWRGMRTGERGQY
j_gene: TRBJ1-1; v_gene: TRBV29-1; CDR3aa: SVAGLLGAF
j_gene: TRBJ2-7; v_gene: TRBV29-1; CDR3aa: SVGIRTPSYEQY
j_gene: TRBJ1-2; v_gene: TRBV30; CDR3aa: AWMVGIHGYT
j_gene: TRBJ2-5; v_gene: TRBV29-1; CDR3aa: SVYLPFTETQY
j_gene: TRBJ2-1; v_gene: TRBV4-3; CDR3aa: ASSQDPSRNEQF
j_gene: TRBJ2-3; v_gene: TRBV30; CDR3aa: AWTGRGGTDTQY
j_gene: TRBJ2-5; v_gene: TRBV30; CDR3aa: AWSDEGVKTQY
j_gene: TRBJ2-5; v_gene: TRBV5-4; CDR3aa: ASSLVIGEETQY
j_gene: TRBJ2-7; v_gene: TRBV15; CDR3aa: ATSRDLAGVSYEQY
j_gene: TRBJ2-7; v_gene: TRBV30; CDR3aa: AWRRGETYEQY
j_gene: TRBJ2-3; v_gene: TRBV15; CDR3aa: ATSRDLGSTDTQY
j_gene: TRBJ2-5; v_gene: TRBV2; CDR3aa: ASRRTSGIEETQY
j_gene: TRBJ2-7; v_gene: TRBV27; CDR3aa: ASSGLAGGTYEQY
j_gene: TRBJ1-5; v_gene: TRBV23-1; CDR3aa: ASSHSLIRPQH
j_gene: TRBJ2-5; v_gene: TRBV29-1; CDR3aa: SVEVGETQY